The source of this T cell receptor (beta chain) is a study of T cell repertoires in cytomegalovirus infection. Regarding this clonotype: No antigen is known for it.

TCRdb passed the reads through MiXCR, listing each CDR3 protein once. This repertoire shows 80,000 to 95,000 distinct CDR3 sequences, about 29% found once; its top ten account for approximately 75%. Study conclusions and caveats: Accumulated public TCR beta family frequency recognized individuals carrying CMV together with the relevant HLA.

Looked up from germline, CDR1 is SEHNR and CDR2 is FQNEAQ (reference sequence). V shed 1 base, J shed 1 base, and the junction held 7 bases outside the gene matches. The CDR3 extends over 17 amino acids. This receptor was obtained from a human donor in good health (CMV status not recorded). Some clones in this sample may be carry-over from other donors' samples. The genes are TRBV7-9 and TRBJ1-2; TRBD1 agrees at 9 bases. Sample: CD8+ T cells from cultured PBMCs, taken from culture after CMV antigen stimulation. CDR3: CASSLDGVGQGNYGYTF. The CDR3 DNA follows: TGTGCCAGCAGCTTAGATGGCGTGGGACAGGGTAACTATGGCTACACCTTC.